Shown below are 21 T cell receptor beta chains from a single sample sequenced in a study of blood T cell repertoires in COVID-19. Libraries were prepared by immunoSEQ multiplex PCR; TCRdb keeps only in-frame clonotypes and omits some of them. This table has about 120,000 clones, about nine tenths appearing once. Sequencing was carried out using peripheral blood. The receptors were gathered from a human donor in a cohort sampled during active COVID-19.

This chain uses TRBV5-4 with TRBJ2-2; the D gene is possibly TRBD1 (5 bases). The CDR3 is made up of 15 amino acids. Trimming took 4 bases from V and 4 from J, leaving 14 bases between them. Germline V gene data show CDR1 as SGHNT and CDR2 as YYREEE (reference sequence). The CDR3 nucleotides are TGTGCCAGCAGCATTGCCCAGGGATCCACCGGGGAGCTGTTTTTT. Translated: CASSIAQGSTGELFF.

This chain connects TRBV4-1 to TRBJ1-5; 9 nucleotides align to TRBD1. The J segment lost 7 bases and the V segment lost 3 bases, leaving 7 bases of the junction unmatched. The CDR3 consists of 15 residues. Germline V gene data show CDR1 as MGHRA and CDR2 as YSYEKL. This CDR3 reads CASSHPGQGIQPQHF. The DNA of the CDR3 is TGCGCCAGCAGCCACCCGGGACAGGGCATCCAGCCCCAGCATTTT.

The chain joins TRBV19 to TRBJ1-1; 7 nucleotides agree with TRBD1. The CDR3 spans 15 residues. Germline lookup yields CDR1 LNHDA and CDR2 SQIVND (reference sequence). The trim removed 6 bases at V and 0 bases at J, leaving 7 bases unmatched. The DNA of the CDR3 is TGTGCCAGTAGAGGGACAGCACTCATGAACACTGAAGCTTTCTTT. Its protein product is CASRGTALMNTEAFF.

The chain links TRBV19 to TRBJ1-4; no reliable D call. Germline lookup yields CDR1 LNHDA and CDR2 SQIVND (reference sequence). The CDR3 covers 14 residues. The V gene lost 8 bases and the J gene lost 5 bases, with 15 bases spanning the gap. Here the CDR3 reads CASLDRGGNEKLFF. DNA for the CDR3: TGTGCCAGTCTTGACCGGGGTGGAAATGAAAAACTGTTTTTT. The full variable domain, in which reference TRBV19 and TRBJ1-4 provide the parts outside the CDR3, is DGGITQSPKYLFRKEGQNVTLSCEQNLNHDAMYWYRQDPGQGLRLIYYSQIVNDFQKGDIAEGYSVSREKKESFPLTVTSAQKNPTAFYLCASLDRGGNEKLFFGSGTQLSVL.

This clone was counted a single time. The chain couples TRBV18 to TRBJ1-1; possibly TRBD1 for D (5 bases). This CDR3 has 15 residues. Per the germline V gene, CDR1 is KGHSH and CDR2 is LQKENI. The V end was cut by 0 bases, the J end by 1 base, with 9 bases between. CDR3 coding DNA: TGTGCCAGCTCACCACCCCCCACAGGGAACACTGAAGCTTTCTTT. It encodes CASSPPPTGNTEAFF.

J is TRBJ2-5 and V is TRBV29-1; 13 bases align to TRBD2. CDR3 length: 16 residues. Germline CDR1 is SQVTM and CDR2 is ANQGSEA. Germline trimming cut 6 bases from V and 5 bases from J; bases unmatched to any gene: 12. CDR3 bases: TGCAGCGTCGTAGCACTAGCGGGGGGGCCCGGCGAGACCCAGTACTTC. Protein sequence: CSVVALAGGPGETQYF.

V gene TRBV27 combines with J gene TRBJ1-5; 10 nucleotides align to TRBD1. Germline assignment: CDR1 MNHEY and CDR2 SMNVEV (reference sequence). J lost 2 bases, V lost 6 bases, and 1 base had no gene match. The CDR3 has 14 residues. CDR3 region: CASRGTGGNQPQHF. CDR3 nucleotide sequence: TGTGCCAGCAGGGGGACAGGGGGCAATCAGCCCCAGCATTTT.

A few counts support this clone. The chain has TRBV24-1 and TRBJ2-5; TRBD2 matches 8 bases. The CDR3 has 16 residues. CDR1 KGHDR and CDR2 SFDVKD come from the germline V gene. With V trimmed by 5 bases and J by 3 bases, 10 bases remained unmatched. The CDR3 reads CATSAPPGRGEETQYF. The CDR3 DNA sequence: TGTGCCACCAGTGCCCCCCCGGGGCGGGGGGAAGAGACCCAGTACTTC.

The chain joins TRBV15 to TRBJ1-5; TRBD1 might be the D (5 bases). V shed 0 bases and J shed 9 bases, with 12 bases lying between them. The CDR3 consists of 14 residues. Germline CDR1 and CDR2: LNHNV and YYDKDF (reference sequence). The CDR3 DNA is TGTGCCACCAGCAGAGAGGGGCAGCCTTGGCCCCAGCATTTT. This gives the protein CATSREGQPWPQHF. Supplemented by reference TRBV15 and TRBJ1-5, the full variable domain reads DAMVIQNPRYQVTQFGKPVTLSCSQTLNHNVMYWYQQKSSQAPKLLFHYYDKDFNNEADTPDNFQSRRPNTSFCFLDIRSPGLGDTAMYLCATSREGQPWPQHFGDGTRLSIL.

V usage is TRBV9 and J usage is TRBJ1-4, with TRBD1 identical over 11 bases. Germline V gene sequence: CDR1 SGDLS, CDR2 YYNGEE. Trimming took 3 bases from V and 7 from J; bases not matched to a gene: 5. This CDR3 contains 15 residues. For the CDR3, the DNA is TGTGCCAGCAGCGCCTCCGGGACAGGGGGTGAAAAACTGTTTTTT. Translation: CASSASGTGGEKLFF.

J is TRBJ2-2 and V is TRBV19, with 8 bases lining up with TRBD1. The CDR3 loop spans 17 amino acids. V gave up 5 bases and J gave up 3 bases; unmatched junction bases: 11. Germline V gene data show CDR1 as LNHDA and CDR2 as SQIVND (reference sequence). The CDR3 sequence is CASSLQGVGLHTGELFF. The CDR3 bases are TGTGCCAGTAGTTTACAGGGGGTAGGTCTGCACACCGGGGAGCTGTTTTTT.

The chain is built from TRBV3-1 (or the pseudogene TRBV3-2) and TRBJ1-2; D is possibly TRBD1 (6 bases). The CDR3 spans 21 residues. Germline CDR1 and CDR2: LGHDT and YNNKEL (reference sequence). The ends were cut back, 2 bases at V and 1 base at J, with 29 bases in the middle. CDR3 loop: CASSQKGNGGLRPPGNYGYTF. In DNA, the CDR3 is TGTGCCAGCAGCCAAAAAGGGAATGGGGGCCTTAGACCGCCCGGTAACTATGGCTACACCTTC.

This rearrangement joins TRBV7-3 to TRBJ1-1, with a tentative D call TRBD1 (5 bases). The CDR3 extends over 15 amino acids. The V end was cut by 0 bases, the J end by 9 bases, with 17 bases between. Germline V gene data show CDR1 as SGHTA and CDR2 as FQGTGA. The CDR3 reads CASSLTSARGVQAFF. CDR3 nucleotide sequence: TGTGCCAGCAGCTTAACTTCCGCCCGGGGGGTCCAAGCTTTCTTT.

This clone was seen a handful of times. The genes are TRBV5-1 and TRBJ1-5, with 10 bases aligning to TRBD1. The CDR3 is 18 residues long. Germline CDR1 and CDR2: SGHRS and YFSETQ. Trimming cost V 5 bases and J 0 bases; bases outside gene matches: 11. Here the CDR3 reads CASSLDRGKIYSNQPQHF. The CDR3 nucleotides read TGCGCCAGCAGTCTGGACAGGGGGAAAATTTATAGCAATCAGCCCCAGCATTTT.

This clone was observed once. The chain has TRBV25-1 and TRBJ1-5; 7 bases align to TRBD1. Germline loops: CDR1 MGHDK, CDR2 SYGVNS. The length of the CDR3 is 15 residues. V shed 3 bases, J shed 4 bases, and the junction held 6 bases outside the gene matches. CDR3 in DNA: TGTGCCAGCAGTGACGGGGACAGAGGAAATCAGCCCCAGCATTTT. Translated, it gives CASSDGDRGNQPQHF.

This clone was detected a few times. J is TRBJ2-7 and V is TRBV6-5, with 7 bases that match TRBD1. This CDR3 has 14 residues. Germline assignment: CDR1 MNHEY and CDR2 SVGAGI. V was clipped by 5 bases and J by 3 bases; unmatched bases: 7. CDR3 amino acids: CASSQKGTVYEQYF. The CDR3 DNA is TGTGCCAGCAGTCAGAAGGGGACAGTCTACGAGCAGTACTTC.

This chain links TRBV5-1 with TRBJ2-5; D is perhaps TRBD1 (6 bases). V was cut by 4 bases and J by 5 bases, with 12 bases left in between. The germline gives CDR1 SGHRS, CDR2 YFSETQ. This CDR3 spans 13 amino acids. CDR3 in amino acids: CASSLGQGETQYF. The CDR3 DNA reads TGCGCCAGCAGCCTGGGGCAGGGGGAGACCCAGTACTTC.

This clone was picked up a small number of times. The rearrangement uses TRBV19 and TRBJ1-2; no clear D. There are 12 residues in the CDR3. V lost 5 bases to trimming and J lost 8 bases, with 12 bases between them. CDR1 and CDR2 (germline): LNHDA, SQIVND (reference sequence). CDR3 sequence: CASSVESLGYTF. In DNA form, the CDR3 reads TGTGCCAGTAGTGTCGAAAGCCTGGGCTACACCTTC.

V is TRBV30 and J is TRBJ1-1; 7 bases agree with TRBD1. Germline V CDR1 and CDR2: GTSNPN, SVGIG (reference sequence). This CDR3 spans 13 amino acids. With V trimmed by 1 base and J by 4 bases, 3 bases remained unmatched. In nucleotides, the CDR3 is TGTGCCTGGAGTGGACAGGGTTCCACTGAAGCTTTCTTT. This gives the protein CAWSGQGSTEAFF.

This sequence joins TRBV9 and TRBJ1-1; D gene uncertain. The germline gives CDR1 SGDLS, CDR2 YYNGEE. V lost 3 bases and J lost 8, with 11 bases in between. This CDR3 is 12 amino acids long. DNA for the CDR3: TGTGCCAGCAGCGCATGGAGTGGCGAAGCTTTCTTT. Its translation: CASSAWSGEAFF.

The chain combines TRBV7-2 with TRBJ2-3; 8 bases agree with TRBD2. The junction had 4 bases not matched to a gene; V was cut back by 3 bases and J by 2 bases. CDR3 length: 15 residues. The V gene's germline CDR1 is SGHTA and CDR2 FQGNSA. In DNA form, the CDR3 reads TGTGCCAGCAGCTTTGTAGCGGGATTCACAGATACGCAGTATTTT. Protein: CASSFVAGFTDTQYF.